These 13 T cell receptor beta chains originate from one sample sequenced in a study of cytomegalovirus exposure and HLA in healthy donors. Primers: 60 Vbeta forward and 13 Jbeta reverse. Clones were sequenced by immunoSEQ multiplex PCR, and TCRdb holds only the in-frame ones, with some missing. Altogether approximately 190,000 clones are present, 75% to 80% being singletons, with the ten largest covering around 6.1%. Sequencing was performed on PBMCs. The receptor set was obtained from a woman in her thirties in good health and CMV-seropositive.

This clone was seen a few times. The V and J genes are TRBV2 and TRBJ2-3; 10 bases map to TRBD2. The junction had 4 bases not matched to a gene; V was cut back by 4 bases and J by 3 bases. Germline lookup yields CDR1 SNHLY and CDR2 FYNNEI. The CDR3 totals 15 residues. The CDR3 spells CASSGTSGETDTQYF. The CDR3, as DNA: TGTGCCAGCAGTGGTACTAGCGGGGAGACAGATACGCAGTATTTT.

On this clone itself: Relative to the germline gene, one junction end is altered; a read error may explain this. This chain links TRBV6-5 with TRBJ1-1, with a tentative D call TRBD1 (5 bases). This CDR3 comprises 14 residues. CDR1 MNHEY and CDR2 SVGAGI come from the germline V gene. CDR3 nucleotide sequence: TGTGCCAGCAGTTACTCGAGTCTTGGGGCAGGTTACCTCTTT. Its translation is CASSYSSLGAGYLF.

The chain uses TRBV19 and TRBJ2-3, with D hard to call. There are 11 residues in the CDR3. CDR1 is LNHDA, CDR2 SQIVND, per germline (reference sequence). V was trimmed by 2 bases and J by 14 bases, leaving 11 bases between them. The DNA for the CDR3 is TGTGCCAGTAGTATATCAGAGGAGCTGTATTTT. Protein: CASSISEELYF.

This clone was recorded only once. The CDR3 here is CASSPSTGPYEQYF. The CDR3 region has the DNA TGTGCCAGCAGTCCATCGACAGGACCCTACGAGCAGTACTTC. V gene TRBV27 combines with J gene TRBJ2-7, with TRBD1 as a possible D gene (6 bases). Looked up from germline, CDR1 is MNHEY and CDR2 is SMNVEV (reference sequence). Trimming took off 5 bases at V and 2 bases at J, with 13 bases between the two ends. The CDR3 covers 14 residues.

The rearrangement uses TRBV11-2 and TRBJ2-3, with 12 bases that match TRBD2. The germline gives CDR1 SGHAT, CDR2 FQNNGV. J was trimmed by 0 bases and V by 6 bases; bases with no gene match: 7. The length of the CDR3 is 17 residues. DNA of the CDR3: TGTGCCAGCAGTCGAGTGACTAGCGGGAGTAGCACAGATACGCAGTATTTT. Translated: CASSRVTSGSSTDTQYF.

A single count supports this clone. The chain is built from TRBV7-9 and TRBJ1-2; tentative D call: TRBD1 (6 bases). The CDR3 contains 16 residues. Looked up from germline, CDR1 is SEHNR and CDR2 is FQNEAQ (reference sequence). Trimming took 1 base from V and 2 from J, leaving 14 bases between them. Written as DNA, the CDR3 is TGTGCCAGCAGCTTAGATGTTGGGGGGGCAAACTATGGCTACACCTTC. Protein: CASSLDVGGANYGYTF.

CDR3 region: CASSLGTGRGEKLFF. CDR3 nucleotides: TGCGCCAGCAGCTTGGGGACAGGGAGGGGTGAAAAACTGTTTTTT. The rearrangement joins TRBV5-1 to TRBJ1-4; 8 bases line up with TRBD1. V gave up 0 bases and J gave up 7 bases; unmatched junction bases: 5. CDR1 and CDR2 from the germline V gene are SGHRS and YFSETQ. The CDR3 length is 15 residues.

This clone occurred a few times. The rearrangement links TRBV4-1 to TRBJ2-6; TRBD2 agrees at 9 bases. Germline CDR1 MGHRA, CDR2 YSYEKL. The trim removed 0 bases at V and 0 bases at J, leaving 6 bases unmatched. The CDR3 spans 19 residues. The CDR3 sequence is CASSQDGGRADSGANVLTF. The CDR3 DNA reads as TGCGCCAGCAGCCAAGACGGCGGGAGGGCAGACTCTGGGGCCAACGTCCTGACTTTC.

The chain joins TRBV6-1 to TRBJ2-3, with 14 bases matching TRBD2. Trimming cost V 4 bases and J 6 bases; bases outside gene matches: 12. The CDR3 contains 18 residues. Per the germline V gene, CDR1 is MNHNS and CDR2 is SASEGT. The CDR3 protein is CASSVGTSGRFGRDTQYF. DNA for the CDR3: TGTGCCAGCAGTGTAGGGACTAGCGGGAGATTTGGGCGGGATACGCAGTATTTT.

As for this clone: A read error may account for a junction end that differs from germline. The chain uses TRBV7-7 and TRBJ2-5, with 7 bases lining up with TRBD2. Germline CDR1 and CDR2: SSHAT and FNYEAQ (reference sequence). The CDR3 covers 14 residues. The CDR3 bases are TGTGCTAGCAGCTTAGCTAGCGGAAAAGAGACCCAGTACTTC. This codes for CASSLASGKETQYF.

The chain couples TRBV11-2 to TRBJ2-3; D perhaps matches TRBD2 (6 bases). V lost 8 bases and J 0 bases, leaving 15 bases between the germline ends. The CDR3 runs 15 residues. Germline CDR1 is SGHAT and CDR2 is FQNNGV. The CDR3 reads CASGRTGISTDTQYF. The CDR3 DNA follows: TGTGCCAGCGGGAGGACGGGGATTAGCACAGATACGCAGTATTTT.

This chain links TRBV27 with TRBJ1-1; D perhaps matches TRBD1 (5 bases). Germline CDR1 reads MNHEY; CDR2 reads SMNVEV (reference sequence). V was pared by 0 bases and J by 6 bases, with 11 bases between. The CDR3 contains 14 residues. The CDR3 DNA sequence: TGTGCCAGCAGTTTATCCGGGGGGGGATCTGAAGCTTTCTTT. Translated, it gives CASSLSGGGSEAFF.

J is TRBJ2-7 and V is TRBV4-1; 9 positions agree with TRBD1. Per the germline V gene, CDR1 is MGHRA and CDR2 is YSYEKL. The CDR3 loop spans 15 amino acids. V was clipped by 1 base and J by 7 bases; unmatched bases: 8. The CDR3 reads CASSQVGQGGDEQYF. In DNA form, the CDR3 reads TGCGCCAGCAGCCAAGTGGGACAGGGTGGGGATGAGCAGTACTTC.